These 3 T cell receptor beta chains came from one sample sequenced in a study of blood T cell repertoires in COVID-19. Assay: immunoSEQ multiplex PCR; the TCRdb copy retains only in-frame clones and omits some. Here the sample spans 100,000 to 150,000 clones, 75% to 90% being singletons. The sample taken for sequencing was peripheral blood. Every receptor here comes from a middle-aged man with active or convalescent COVID-19.

V usage is TRBV6-5 and J usage is TRBJ1-4; 7 bases fit TRBD1. J was trimmed by 7 bases and V by 6 bases; bases with no gene match: 5. CDR1 is MNHEY and CDR2 is SVGAGI in the germline V gene. This CDR3 has 13 amino acids. CDR3 sequence: CASSDRAGEKLFF. In nucleotides, the CDR3 is TGTGCCAGCAGCGACAGGGCCGGTGAAAAACTGTTTTTT.

V usage is TRBV6-2 or TRBV6-3 and J usage is TRBJ2-1, with 10 bases lining up with TRBD2. The germline gives CDR1 MNHEY, CDR2 SVGEGT. This CDR3 comprises 16 residues. With V trimmed by 6 bases and J by 8 bases, 13 bases remained unmatched. CDR3 bases: TGTGCCAGCAGCCTCAGCGGGAGGGCCGGTAATGATGAGCAGTTCTTC. This encodes CASSLSGRAGNDEQFF.

The V and J genes are TRBV15 and TRBJ2-7; 10 positions match TRBD2. The CDR3 contains 17 residues. V trimming: 1 base; J trimming: 3 bases; junction bases outside the gene matches: 9. Germline V lookup: CDR1 LNHNV, CDR2 YYDKDF (reference sequence). CDR3: CATSRGIQSGGGYEQYF. CDR3 nucleotide sequence: TGTGCCACCAGCAGAGGGATACAGAGCGGGGGGGGCTACGAGCAGTACTTC.